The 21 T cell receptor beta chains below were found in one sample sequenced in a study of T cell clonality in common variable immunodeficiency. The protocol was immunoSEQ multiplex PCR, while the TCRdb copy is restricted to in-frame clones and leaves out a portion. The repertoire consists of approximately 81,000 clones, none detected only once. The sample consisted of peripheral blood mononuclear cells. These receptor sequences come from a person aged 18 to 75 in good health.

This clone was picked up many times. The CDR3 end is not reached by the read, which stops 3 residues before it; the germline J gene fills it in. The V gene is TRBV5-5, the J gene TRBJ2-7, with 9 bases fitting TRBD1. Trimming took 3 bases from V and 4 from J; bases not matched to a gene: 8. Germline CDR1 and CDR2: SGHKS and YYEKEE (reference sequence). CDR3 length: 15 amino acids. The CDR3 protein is CASSWAGTGPYEQYF. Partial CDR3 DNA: TGTGCCAGCAGCTGGGCCGGGACAGGGCCTTACGAG.

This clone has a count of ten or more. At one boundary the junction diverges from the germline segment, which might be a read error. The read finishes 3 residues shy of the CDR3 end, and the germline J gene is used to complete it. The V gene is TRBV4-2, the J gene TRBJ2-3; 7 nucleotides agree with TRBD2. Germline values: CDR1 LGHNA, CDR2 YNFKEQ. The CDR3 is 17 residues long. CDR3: CASSQDLRLAPTDTQYF. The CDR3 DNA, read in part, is TGCGCCAGCAGCCAAGACCTGCGACTAGCCCCCACAGATACG.

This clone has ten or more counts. CDR3 region: CASSFSSDQPQHF. The part of the CDR3 DNA that was read is TGTGCCAGCAGCTTTTCGTCGGATCAGCCC. The V call is TRBV7-2, the J call TRBJ1-5; no firm D call. The read ends 3 residues before the CDR3 terminus; that terminus is restored from the germline J gene. This CDR3 spans 13 amino acids. Germline lookup yields CDR1 SGHTA and CDR2 FQGNSA. V lost 3 bases and J lost 5, with 8 bases in between. Based on the CDR3 plus reference TRBV7-2 and TRBJ1-5, the full variable domain is GAGVSQSPSNKVTEKGKDVELRCDPISGHTALYWYRQSLGQGLEFLIYFQGNSAPDKSGLPSDRFSAERTGGSVSTLTIQRTQQEDSAVYLCASSFSSDQPQHFGDGTRLSIL.

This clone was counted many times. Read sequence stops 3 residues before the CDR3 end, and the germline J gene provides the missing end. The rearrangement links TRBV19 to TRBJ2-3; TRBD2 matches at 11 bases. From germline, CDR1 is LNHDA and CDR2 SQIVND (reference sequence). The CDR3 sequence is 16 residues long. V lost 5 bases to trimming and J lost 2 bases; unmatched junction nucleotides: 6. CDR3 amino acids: CASSSETSGVTDTQYF. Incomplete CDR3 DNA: TGTGCCAGTAGTTCAGAGACTAGCGGGGTCACAGATACG.

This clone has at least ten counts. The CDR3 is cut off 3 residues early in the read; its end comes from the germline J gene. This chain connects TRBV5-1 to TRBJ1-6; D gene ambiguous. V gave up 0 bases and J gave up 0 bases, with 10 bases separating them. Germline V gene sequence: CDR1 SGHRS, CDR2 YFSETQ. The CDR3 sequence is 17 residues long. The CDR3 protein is CASSLAPQDSYNSPLHF. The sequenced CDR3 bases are TGCGCCAGCAGCTTGGCCCCCCAGGACTCCTATAATTCACCC.

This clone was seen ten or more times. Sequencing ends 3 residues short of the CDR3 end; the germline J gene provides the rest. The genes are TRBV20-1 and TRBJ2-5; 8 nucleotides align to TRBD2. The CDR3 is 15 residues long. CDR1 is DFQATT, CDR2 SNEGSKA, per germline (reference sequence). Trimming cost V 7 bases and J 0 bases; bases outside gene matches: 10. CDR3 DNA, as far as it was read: TGCAGTGAGCTAAGCCCGGGGGGGCACCAAGAGACC. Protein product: CSELSPGGHQET. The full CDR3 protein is CSELSPGGHQETQYF.

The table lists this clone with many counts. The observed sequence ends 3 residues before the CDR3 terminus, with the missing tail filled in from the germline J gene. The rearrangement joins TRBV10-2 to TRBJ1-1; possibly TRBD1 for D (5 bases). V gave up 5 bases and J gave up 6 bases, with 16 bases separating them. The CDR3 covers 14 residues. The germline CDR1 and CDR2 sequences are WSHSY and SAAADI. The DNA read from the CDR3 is TGCGCCAGCAGTCTAACTCAGGGAGGGTCTGAA. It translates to CASSLTQGGSE. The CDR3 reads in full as CASSLTQGGSEAFF.

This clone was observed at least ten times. CDR3 region: CASSEVGELVVAGELFF. The sequenced part of the CDR3 DNA is TGTGCCAGCAGTGAAGTTGGGGAACTAGTAGTTGCCGGGGAG. J is TRBJ2-2 and V is TRBV6-1; maybe TRBD2 (5 bases). Coverage ceases 3 residues before the CDR3 finishes, and the germline J gene fills in the end. Germline lookup yields CDR1 MNHNS and CDR2 SASEGT. The CDR3 extends over 17 amino acids. With 1 base removed from V and 6 bases from J, the gap between germline ends came to 18 bases.

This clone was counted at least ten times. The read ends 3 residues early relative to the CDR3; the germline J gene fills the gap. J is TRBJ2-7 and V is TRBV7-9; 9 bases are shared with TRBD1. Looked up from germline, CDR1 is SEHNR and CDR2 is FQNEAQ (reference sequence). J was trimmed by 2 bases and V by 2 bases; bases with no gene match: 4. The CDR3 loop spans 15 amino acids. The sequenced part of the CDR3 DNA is TGTGCCAGCAGCTTATCACAGGGGGCCACCTACGAG. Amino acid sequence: CASSLSQGATYE. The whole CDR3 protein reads CASSLSQGATYEQYF.

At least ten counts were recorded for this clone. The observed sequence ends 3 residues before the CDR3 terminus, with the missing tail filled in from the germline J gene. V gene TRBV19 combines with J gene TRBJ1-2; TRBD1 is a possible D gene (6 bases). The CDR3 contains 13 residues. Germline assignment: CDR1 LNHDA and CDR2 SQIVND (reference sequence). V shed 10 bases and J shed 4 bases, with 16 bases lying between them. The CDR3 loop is CATTTGMTYGYTF. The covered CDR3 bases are TGTGCCACAACGACAGGAATGACCTATGGC. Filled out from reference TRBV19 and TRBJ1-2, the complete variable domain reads DGGITQSPKYLFRKEGQNVTLSCEQNLNHDAMYWYRQDPGQGLRLIYYSQIVNDFQKGDIAEGYSVSREKKESFPLTVTSAQKNPTAFYLCATTTGMTYGYTFGSGTRLTVV.

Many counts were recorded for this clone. Partial CDR3 DNA: TGTGCCAGCAGCTTAGGAGGGTCTAGCGGGAATTCAGATACG. Protein: CASSLGGSSGNSDT. The entire CDR3 protein is CASSLGGSSGNSDTQYF. The chain recombines TRBV7-3 with TRBJ2-3, with 9 bases that match TRBD2. The missing CDR3 end, 3 residues past where the read stops, is filled in from the germline J gene. Germline values: CDR1 SGHTA, CDR2 FQGTGA. Trimming at V came to 2 bases and at J to 4 bases, leaving 10 bases not matched to a gene. This CDR3 region has 17 residues.

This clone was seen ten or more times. Incomplete CDR3 DNA: TGTGCCAGCAGCTCGAAGCGGGGTACTGAA. Translation gives CASSSKRGTE. In full, the CDR3 reads CASSSKRGTEAFF. The rearrangement uses TRBV13 and TRBJ1-1, with no clear D. The read ends 3 residues shy of where the CDR3 ends; the end is completed using the germline J gene. With 4 bases removed from V and 5 bases from J, the gap between germline ends came to 11 bases. The CDR3 contains 13 residues. Germline V gene lookup returns CDR1 PRHDT and CDR2 FYEKMQ (reference sequence).

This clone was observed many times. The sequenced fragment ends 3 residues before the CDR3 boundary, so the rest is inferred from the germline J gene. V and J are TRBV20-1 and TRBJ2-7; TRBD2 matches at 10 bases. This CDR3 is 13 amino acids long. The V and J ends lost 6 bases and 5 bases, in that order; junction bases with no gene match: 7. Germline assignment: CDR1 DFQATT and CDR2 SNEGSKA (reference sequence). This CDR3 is CSARPSGRHEQYF. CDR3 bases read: TGCAGTGCCCGACCTAGCGGGAGACACGAG.

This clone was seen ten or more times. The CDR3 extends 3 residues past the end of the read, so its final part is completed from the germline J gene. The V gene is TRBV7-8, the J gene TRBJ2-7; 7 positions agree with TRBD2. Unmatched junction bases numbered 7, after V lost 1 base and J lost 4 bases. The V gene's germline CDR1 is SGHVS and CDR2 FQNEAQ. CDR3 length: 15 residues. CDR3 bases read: TGTGCCAGCAGCTTAGTTTCTGGCGGGAGTTACGAG. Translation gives CASSLVSGGSYE. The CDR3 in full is CASSLVSGGSYEQYF. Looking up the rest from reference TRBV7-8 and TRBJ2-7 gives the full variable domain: GAGVSQSPRYKVAKRGQDVALRCDPISGHVSLFWYQQALGQGPEFLTYFQNEAQLDKSGLPSDRFFAERPEGSVSTLKIQRTQQEDSAVYLCASSLVSGGSYEQYFGPGTRLTVT.

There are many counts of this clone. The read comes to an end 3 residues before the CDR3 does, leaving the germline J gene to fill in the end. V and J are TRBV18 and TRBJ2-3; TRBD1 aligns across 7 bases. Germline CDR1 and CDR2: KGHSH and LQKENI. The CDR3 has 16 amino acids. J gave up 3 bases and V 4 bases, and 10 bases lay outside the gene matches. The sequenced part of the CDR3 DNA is TGTGCCAGCTCACGGCCGACAGGGTCTGAAACAGATACG. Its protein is CASSRPTGSETDT. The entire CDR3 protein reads CASSRPTGSETDTQYF.

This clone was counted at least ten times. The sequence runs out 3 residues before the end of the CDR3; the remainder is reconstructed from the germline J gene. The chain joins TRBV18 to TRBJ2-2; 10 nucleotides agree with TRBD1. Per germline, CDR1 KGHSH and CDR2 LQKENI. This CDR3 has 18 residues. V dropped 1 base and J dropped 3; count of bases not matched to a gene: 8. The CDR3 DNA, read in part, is TGTGCCAGCTCACCACTGAGTCCCGGGACAGGGGACACCGGGGAG. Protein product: CASSPLSPGTGDTGE. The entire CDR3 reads CASSPLSPGTGDTGELFF. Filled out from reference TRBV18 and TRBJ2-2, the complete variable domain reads NAGVMQNPRHLVRRRGQEARLRCSPMKGHSHVYWYRQLPEEGLKFMVYLQKENIIDESGMPKERFSAEFPKEGPSILRIQQVVRGDSAAYFCASSPLSPGTGDTGELFFGEGSRLTVL.

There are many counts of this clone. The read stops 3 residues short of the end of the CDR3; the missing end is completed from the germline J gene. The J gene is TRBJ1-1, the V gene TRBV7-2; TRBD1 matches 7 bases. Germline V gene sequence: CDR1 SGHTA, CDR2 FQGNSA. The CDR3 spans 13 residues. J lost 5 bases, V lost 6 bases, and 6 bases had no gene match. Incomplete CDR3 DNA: TGTGCCAGCAGTTACAGGGGAGGGACTGAA. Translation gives CASSYRGGTE. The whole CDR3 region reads CASSYRGGTEAFF.

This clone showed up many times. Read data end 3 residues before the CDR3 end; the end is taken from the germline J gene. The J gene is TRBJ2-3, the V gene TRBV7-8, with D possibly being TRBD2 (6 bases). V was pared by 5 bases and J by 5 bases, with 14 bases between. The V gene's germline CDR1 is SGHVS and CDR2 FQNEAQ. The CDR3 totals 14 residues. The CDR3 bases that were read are TGTGCCAGCAGCCTGGGGGGACGTCTAGATACG. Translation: CASSLGGRLDT. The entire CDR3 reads CASSLGGRLDTQYF.

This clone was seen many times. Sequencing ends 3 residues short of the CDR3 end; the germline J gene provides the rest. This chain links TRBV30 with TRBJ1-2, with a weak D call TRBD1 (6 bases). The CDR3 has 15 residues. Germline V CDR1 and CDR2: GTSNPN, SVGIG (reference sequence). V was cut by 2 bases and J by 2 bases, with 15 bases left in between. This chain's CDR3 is CAWSNRRTGNYGYTF. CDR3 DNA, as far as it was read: TGTGCCTGGAGTAACCGACGTACAGGGAACTATGGC.

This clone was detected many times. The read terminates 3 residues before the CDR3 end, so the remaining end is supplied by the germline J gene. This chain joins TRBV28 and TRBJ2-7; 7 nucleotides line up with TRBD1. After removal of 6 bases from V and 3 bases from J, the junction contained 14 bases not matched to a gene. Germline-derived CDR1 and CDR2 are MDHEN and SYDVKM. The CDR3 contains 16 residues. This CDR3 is CASSPLLVRGSYEQYF. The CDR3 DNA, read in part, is TGTGCCAGCAGCCCTCTCCTGGTCAGGGGGAGCTACGAG.

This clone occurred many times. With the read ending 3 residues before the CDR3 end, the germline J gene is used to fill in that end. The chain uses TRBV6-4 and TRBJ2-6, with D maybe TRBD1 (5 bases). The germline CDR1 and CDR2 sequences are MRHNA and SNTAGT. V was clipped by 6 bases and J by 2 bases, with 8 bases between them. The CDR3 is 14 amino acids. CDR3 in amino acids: CASRTEPGANVLTF. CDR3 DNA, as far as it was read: TGTGCCAGCAGGACAGAGCCTGGGGCCAACGTC.